The source of this T cell receptor (beta chain) is a study of T cell responses to AZD1222 COVID-19 vaccine. Trimming pared 4 bases from V and 7 bases from J, leaving 16 bases between. Germline V gives CDR1 SGHTA, CDR2 FQGNSA. This CDR3 comprises 15 residues. Produced via immunoSEQ multiplex PCR; TCRdb's table is partial and in-frame only. This repertoire shows 170,000 or so clones, around 87% found once; its top ten account for 2.6%. Here the sequenced sample was peripheral blood, taken on day 0 of AZD1222 vaccination. The chain has TRBV7-2 and TRBJ1-4, with D maybe TRBD1 (6 bases). The clonotype was recovered from an adult in good health. As DNA, the CDR3 is TGTGCCAGCAGCTATGGGGGGGCGGCTAGTGAAAAACTGTTTTTT. The encoded protein is CASSYGGAASEKLFF.